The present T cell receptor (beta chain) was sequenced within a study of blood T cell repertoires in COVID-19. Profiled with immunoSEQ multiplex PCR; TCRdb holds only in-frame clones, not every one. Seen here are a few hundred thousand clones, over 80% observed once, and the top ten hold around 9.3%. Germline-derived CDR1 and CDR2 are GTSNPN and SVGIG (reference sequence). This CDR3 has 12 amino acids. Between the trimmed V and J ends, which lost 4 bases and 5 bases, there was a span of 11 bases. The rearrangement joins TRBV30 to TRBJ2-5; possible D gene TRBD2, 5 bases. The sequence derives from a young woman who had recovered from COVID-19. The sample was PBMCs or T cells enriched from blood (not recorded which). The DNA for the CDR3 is TGTGCCTGGACCCTCAGGAGGGAGACCCAGTACTTC. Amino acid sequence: CAWTLRRETQYF.